The 28 T cell receptor beta chains below were found in one sample sequenced in a study of response to subunit inactivated influenza vaccine. In TCRdb, the RT-PCR reads were re-called with MiXCR into one record per CDR3 protein. The sample contains about 540,000 distinct CDR3 sequences, roughly 25% of which appear only once. The same data also contributed to another study, on T cells expressing NK-cell markers. That source adds: It was by 5'RACE template switching with UMIs that TCR beta cDNA was made.

The material was CD4+ T cells sorted from PBMCs, obtained 12 days after vaccination. These receptors all stem from a man in his fifties or sixties who received an inactivated influenza vaccine.

The rearrangement links TRBV5-1 to TRBJ1-2; possibly TRBD1 for D (6 bases). V was pared by 4 bases and J by 4 bases, with 14 bases between. This CDR3 is 14 amino acids long. The V gene's germline CDR1 is SGHRS and CDR2 YFSETQ. CDR3 sequence: CASSPARGSYGYTF. The DNA of the CDR3 is TGCGCCAGCAGCCCCGCCAGGGGATCCTATGGCTACACCTTC.

V and J are TRBV9 and TRBJ2-1; 8 nucleotides line up with TRBD2. Unmatched junction bases numbered 6, after V lost 0 bases and J lost 4 bases. Germline loops: CDR1 SGDLS, CDR2 YYNGEE. CDR3 length: 16 residues. The CDR3 DNA reads as TGTGCCAGCAGCGTAGGAAGCGGGGGCGGATACAATGAGCAGTTCTTC. It encodes CASSVGSGGGYNEQFF.

The chain links TRBV9 to TRBJ2-1; 12 nucleotides align to TRBD2. In germline, CDR1 is SGDLS, CDR2 YYNGEE. V lost 2 bases, J lost 7 bases, and 7 bases stayed unmatched. CDR3 length: 16 residues. CDR3 sequence (DNA): TGTGCCAGCAGCGTCCAGCCCGGACTAGCGGGAAATGAGCAGTTCTTC. Amino acids: CASSVQPGLAGNEQFF.

V is TRBV27 and J is TRBJ2-1, with 12 bases identical to TRBD2. The length of the CDR3 is 14 residues. The ends lost 3 bases at V and 8 bases at J; junction bases unmatched: 2. Germline-derived CDR1 and CDR2 are MNHEY and SMNVEV (reference sequence). The CDR3 DNA reads as TGTGCCAGCAGTTTCTCTAGCGGGGGGGATGAGCAGTTCTTC. Translating gives CASSFSSGGDEQFF.

This chain links TRBV18 with TRBJ1-2; no firm D call. The CDR3 length is 15 residues. V lost 1 base to trimming and J lost 4 bases, with 13 bases between them. The germline gives CDR1 KGHSH, CDR2 LQKENI. The CDR3 spells CASSPLPDPVYGYTF. The CDR3 nucleotides are TGTGCCAGCTCACCACTCCCAGACCCAGTCTATGGCTACACCTTC.

V usage is TRBV24-1 and J usage is TRBJ1-5, with unresolved D. In germline, CDR1 is KGHDR, CDR2 SFDVKD. The CDR3 has 12 residues. V lost 5 bases and J 3 bases, leaving 4 bases between the germline ends. The CDR3 here is CATSVPNQPQHF. The CDR3 nucleotides are TGTGCCACCAGTGTGCCCAATCAGCCCCAGCATTTT.

CDR3 nucleotide sequence: TGTGCCATCAGTGAGTCGAGGGCAGACCCAGATACGCAGTATTTT. Protein: CAISESRADPDTQYF. This rearrangement joins TRBV10-3 to TRBJ2-3; possible D gene TRBD2, 5 bases. This CDR3 contains 15 residues. Germline V gene data show CDR1 as ENHRY and CDR2 as SYGVKD. Trimming removed 0 bases from V and 4 bases from J, with 11 bases in between.

This clonotype was seen more than once but under ten times. This sequence joins TRBV7-2 and TRBJ2-7, with 8 bases that match TRBD1. CDR3 length: 15 amino acids. Per the germline V gene, CDR1 is SGHTA and CDR2 is FQGNSA. The ends lost 6 bases at V and 0 bases at J; junction bases unmatched: 7. The CDR3 sequence is CASSWGQVLSYEQYF. CDR3 coding DNA: TGTGCCAGCAGTTGGGGACAGGTTCTCTCCTACGAGCAGTACTTC.

CDR3 DNA sequence: TGCAGTGCCCCTGGATTAGCGGGAGAAGTGACCCAAGAGACCCAGTACTTC. It yields the protein CSAPGLAGEVTQETQYF. The chain combines TRBV20-1 with TRBJ2-5; 9 bases are a match to TRBD2. Germline assignment: CDR1 DFQATT and CDR2 SNEGSKA (reference sequence). CDR3 length: 17 residues. V was pared by 6 bases and J by 1 base, with 15 bases of the junction left unmatched.

This clonotype occurred a few times. The chain has TRBV24-1 and TRBJ1-1; no clear D. Germline V gene lookup returns CDR1 KGHDR and CDR2 SFDVKD. Trimming stripped 5 bases from V and 5 bases from J, with 14 bases between. The CDR3 length is 14 residues. CDR3 sequence (DNA): TGTGCCACCAGTGTCAGCGCCTCGAGTACTGAAGCTTTCTTT. Protein product: CATSVSASSTEAFF.

CDR3 sequence reads: CSVERKMNTEAFF. For the CDR3, the DNA is TGCAGCGTTGAAAGGAAAATGAACACTGAAGCTTTCTTT. V is TRBV29-1 and J is TRBJ1-1; D is uncertain. V was clipped by 2 bases and J by 0 bases, with 7 bases between them. Germline CDR1 SQVTM, CDR2 ANQGSEA. The CDR3 consists of 13 residues.

The V and J genes are TRBV6-1 and TRBJ2-7, with D possibly being TRBD2 (5 bases). V was pared by 6 bases and J by 3 bases, with 18 bases between. In germline, CDR1 is MNHNS, CDR2 SASEGT. The CDR3 runs to 15 residues. CDR3 DNA: TGTGCCAGCAGGTTGGAACGGAGGAAGTACTACGAGCAGTACTTC. Protein sequence: CASRLERRKYYEQYF.

This clonotype has a handful of counts. CDR3 amino acids: CASSPATGVNYGYTF. CDR3 DNA sequence: TGTGCCAGCAGCCCAGCTACAGGGGTTAACTATGGCTACACCTTC. The chain recombines TRBV7-2 with TRBJ1-2; TRBD1 agrees at 7 bases. The CDR3 has 15 residues. Germline V CDR1 and CDR2: SGHTA, FQGNSA. With 5 bases clipped from V and 1 base from J, the junction kept 7 bases outside the gene matches.

There are many counts of this clonotype. The chain links TRBV5-5 to TRBJ2-1, with TRBD1 identical over 7 bases. Trimming took 0 bases from V and 3 from J; bases not matched to a gene: 6. The V gene's germline CDR1 is SGHKS and CDR2 YYEKEE (reference sequence). The CDR3 totals 16 residues. The CDR3 loop reads CASSLVGQTYYNEQFF. Here the CDR3 DNA reads TGTGCCAGCAGCTTGGTGGGACAGACCTACTACAATGAGCAGTTCTTC. The entire variable domain, with the rest obtained from reference TRBV5-5 and TRBJ2-1, is as follows: DAGVTQSPTHLIKTRGQQVTLRCSPISGHKSVSWYQQVLGQGPQFIFQYYEKEERGRGNFPDRFSARQFPNYSSELNVNALLLGDSALYLCASSLVGQTYYNEQFFGPGTRLTVL.

This clonotype was counted a few times. V is TRBV21-1 and J is TRBJ1-5; TRBD1, as called in the table, went unchecked against the DNA. TRBV21-1 is a recognized pseudogene. This CDR3 comprises 15 residues. CDR3 coding DNA: TGTGCCAGCAGCAAGGACGGGGAAAGGAATCAGCCCCAGCATTTT. Protein product: CASSKDGERNQPQHF.

This clonotype was observed a handful of times. The genes are TRBV20-1 and TRBJ2-7; D possibly corresponds to TRBD2 (7 bases). Trimming removed 0 bases at V and 3 bases at J, with 12 bases between. This CDR3 is built from 14 residues. CDR1 DFQATT and CDR2 SNEGSKA come from the germline V gene (reference sequence). The CDR3 coding sequence is TGCAGTGCTAGAGATCTAAGGGGGGGCTACGAGCAGTACTTC. The encoded protein is CSARDLRGGYEQYF.

This clonotype was counted only a few times. This rearrangement joins TRBV7-2 to TRBJ2-7; 9 bases are a match to TRBD1. CDR1 is SGHTA, CDR2 FQGNSA, per germline. V gave up 6 bases and J gave up 0 bases; unmatched junction bases: 3. The CDR3 sequence is 14 residues long. The CDR3 DNA reads as TGTGCCAGCAGGCCGACAGGGGGCTCCTACGAGCAGTACTTC. Translation gives CASRPTGGSYEQYF. The full variable domain, with the rest looked up from reference TRBV7-2 and TRBJ2-7, is GAGVSQSPSNKVTEKGKDVELRCDPISGHTALYWYRQSLGQGLEFLIYFQGNSAPDKSGLPSDRFSAERTGGSVSTLTIQRTQQEDSAVYLCASRPTGGSYEQYFGPGTRLTVT.

This clonotype was found a few times. The chain uses TRBV20-1 and TRBJ2-1; D remains unclear. The length of the CDR3 is 16 residues. Looked up from germline, CDR1 is DFQATT and CDR2 is SNEGSKA (reference sequence). Trimming took 0 bases from V and 0 from J, leaving 12 bases between them. The CDR3 loop reads CSARDRYSRSYNEQFF. The CDR3 nucleotides are TGCAGTGCTAGAGATCGGTACAGCCGCTCCTACAATGAGCAGTTCTTC.

In this sample, this clonotype turned up a few times. The V gene is TRBV6-4, the J gene TRBJ2-5, with TRBD1 as a possible D gene (6 bases). Germline lookup yields CDR1 MRHNA and CDR2 SNTAGT. With 8 bases removed from V and 3 bases from J, the gap between germline ends came to 10 bases. The CDR3 sequence is 12 residues long. The CDR3 spells CASDSGEETQYF. In nucleotides, the CDR3 is TGTGCCAGCGATTCAGGGGAAGAGACCCAGTACTTC.

This clonotype has just one count. This chain joins TRBV3-1 and TRBJ2-7; 9 positions agree with TRBD2. The CDR3 sequence is 13 residues long. Germline CDR1 LGHDT, CDR2 YNNKEL (reference sequence). V shed 0 bases and J 6 bases; nucleotides not matched to a gene: 0. The CDR3 sequence is CASSQELAGEQYF. CDR3 DNA sequence: TGTGCCAGCAGCCAAGAACTAGCGGGCGAGCAGTACTTC.

This sequence joins TRBV24-1 and TRBJ2-2; 10 nucleotides agree with TRBD2. The germline gives CDR1 KGHDR, CDR2 SFDVKD. The CDR3 spans 14 residues. V lost 7 bases to trimming and J lost 7 bases; unmatched junction nucleotides: 5. The CDR3: CATRPSGSNGELFF. CDR3 sequence (DNA): TGTGCCACCAGACCTAGCGGGAGTAACGGGGAGCTGTTTTTT.

This clonotype was counted many times. The chain is built from TRBV6-2 or TRBV6-3 and TRBJ2-3; 9 positions agree with TRBD2. Germline-derived CDR1 and CDR2 are MNHEY and SVGEGT. Trimming at V came to 2 bases and at J to 2 bases, leaving 8 bases not matched to a gene. The length of the CDR3 is 17 residues. CDR3: CASSYNLRGGSTDTQYF. In DNA form, the CDR3 reads TGTGCCAGCAGTTACAATTTGCGGGGGGGCTCCACAGATACGCAGTATTTT.

V is TRBV12-3 or TRBV12-4 and J is TRBJ2-3; D may match TRBD1 or TRBD2 (6 bases each). The CDR3 loop spans 15 amino acids. V dropped 3 bases and J dropped 6 bases, with 16 bases sitting between them. CDR3 nucleotide sequence: TGTGCCAGCAGTTTTTCCCGGGGGCGAGGGGATACGCAGTATTTT. It translates to CASSFSRGRGDTQYF.

This clonotype was detected ten times or more. The rearrangement links TRBV5-6 to TRBJ2-1, with 9 bases matching TRBD1. This CDR3 has 16 residues. Germline V gene data show CDR1 as SGHDT and CDR2 as YYEEEE. V was clipped by 4 bases and J by 1 base; unmatched bases: 6. For the CDR3, the DNA is TGTGCCAGCAGCATTGACAGGGGGAGTTCCTACAATGAGCAGTTCTTC. Translating gives CASSIDRGSSYNEQFF.

This clonotype was detected a few times. The chain has TRBV11-2 and TRBJ1-5; 11 bases fit TRBD1. This CDR3 contains 15 residues. Per germline, CDR1 SGHAT and CDR2 FQNNGV. The V gene end was trimmed by 5 bases and the J gene end by 6 bases; junction bases not matched to a gene: 6. The CDR3 reads CASSEGTGGIQPQHF. The CDR3, as DNA: TGTGCCAGCAGCGAGGGGACAGGGGGAATTCAGCCCCAGCATTTT. Looking up the rest from reference TRBV11-2 and TRBJ1-5 gives the full variable domain: EAGVAQSPRYKIIEKRQSVAFWCNPISGHATLYWYQQILGQGPKLLIQFQNNGVVDDSQLPKDRFSAERLKGVDSTLKIQPAKLEDSAVYLCASSEGTGGIQPQHFGDGTRLSIL.

CDR3 nucleotides: TGTGCCCGAAGGGACAGAACCCTCTCTGGAAACACCATATATTTT. It yields the protein CARRDRTLSGNTIYF. The rearrangement joins TRBV30 to TRBJ1-3, with TRBD1 identical over 7 bases. Unmatched junction bases numbered 10, after V lost 8 bases and J lost 0 bases. The germline CDR1 and CDR2 sequences are GTSNPN and SVGIG (reference sequence). CDR3 length: 15 amino acids.

J is TRBJ2-5 and V is TRBV15; TRBD1 aligns across 7 bases. In germline, CDR1 is LNHNV, CDR2 YYDKDF (reference sequence). This CDR3 is 15 amino acids long. The trim removed 1 base at V and 0 bases at J, leaving 2 bases unmatched. CDR3 nucleotides: TGTGCCACCAGCAGAGGGGGGACAGACCAAGAGACCCAGTACTTC. This translates into CATSRGGTDQETQYF.

This clonotype was counted ten times or more. V gene TRBV29-1 combines with J gene TRBJ1-5, with 7 bases matching TRBD1. Germline CDR1 SQVTM, CDR2 ANQGSEA. The CDR3 covers 13 residues. The V and J ends lost 7 bases and 4 bases, in that order; junction bases with no gene match: 7. The CDR3 bases are TGCAGCGCCAATCAGGGGGAGAATCAGCCCCAGCATTTT. Its protein is CSANQGENQPQHF.